Detailed here is one TCR beta chain. This clone was counted between two and nine times. This clone's antigen is unknown. Nothing much larger sits one base from this clone, and base qualities are not available. The method was the immunoSEQ multiplex PCR assay. A mixture of 60 forward primers for TCR Vbeta segments and 13 reverse primers for TCR Jbeta segments was used in the multiplex PCR. The CDR3 region of rearranged TCR beta genes was amplified from genomic DNA by a multiplex PCR assay. Amplified TCR beta libraries were sequenced as 87-base-pair reads on the Illumina HiSeq System. The authors' pipeline ran thus. Across the 500 to 850 repertoires, a later analysis counted around 80 million unique TCR beta chains, about 10 million of which were shared by at least two donors. To remove PCR and sequencing errors, raw reads were error-corrected and collapsed into unique sequences using a nearest-neighbor algorithm that merged closely related sequences. Alignment of CDR3 sequences to IMGT reference sequences was used to assign V, D and J gene segments. For a sequence to be retained, a match of at least six nucleotides was required to both a V gene segment and a J gene segment. A rearrangement counted as productive if the CDR3 had no stop codons and remained in frame with V and J, and every other rearrangement counted as non-productive. CDR3 was defined according to IMGT convention as the region running from the second conserved V-encoded cysteine to the conserved J-encoded phenylalanine. The earlier analysis of roughly 590 of the donors excluded sequences that lacked an unambiguous match to a single V gene segment. In an earlier analysis of some 590 of the donors, a V segment was called functional when productive rearrangements were above 56.7%, and segregating when the standard deviation between donors exceeded 5%. A statistical classification framework was built for diagnosing cytomegalovirus status from the catalog of TCR beta chain sequences. V and J gene assignment, in a later analysis, came from comparing TCR nucleotide sequences with IMGT/GENE-DB human TR gene sequences. Using the TCRdist pipeline, a later analysis assigned CDR3 sequences along with most-parsimonious VDJ recombination scenarios. In a later analysis, each TCR beta chain was defined by its CDR3 amino acid sequence together with its V-gene family, and reads without a unique V-gene family were excluded. As a way to deal with suspected cross-contamination and a sequencing artifact, a later analysis dropped 640 or so nucleotide sequences that were highly shared and had low generation probability. A later analysis calculated a clonal expansion index for each public chain from normalized within-repertoire ranks of inferred template counts. A later analysis computed generation probabilities with a VDJ recombination model fitted to out-of-frame rearrangements, and checked the results against IGoR. In a later analysis, TCR-TCR, TCR-HLA and TCR-CMV co-occurrence was scored with hypergeometric tests, and a repertoire-size bias correction was applied to TCR pairs. A later analysis estimated false discovery rates by permuting HLA or CMV assignments 20 times. A later analysis grouped co-occurring TCRs with DBSCAN, adding TCRdist sequence similarity when clustering within HLA-allele-positive subsets. Repertoires with fewer than 30,000 or more than 120,000 public chains were left out of co-occurrence clustering, as were about 5 repertoires with anomalous nucleotide sharing. Drawn from immuneACCESS, this table holds only the in-frame rearrangements with V and J called that TCRdb kept. Clones are partly lost; checked studies trace under half to an unresolved V gene and leave the rest unexplained. That table gives V, J and clone size, and the DNA gave D and trimming. A total of some 180,000 clones appear in this sample, roughly a tenth of them only once. The top ten clonotypes cover approximately 1.5% of the sample.

The sample is drawn from a study of cytomegalovirus exposure and HLA in healthy donors (dated by TCRdb to about 2017). Concerning the study at large: In an earlier analysis of 550 to 750 of the donors, under 300 Gb of sequence data and 120 million or so unique TCR beta sequences from 180 million or so T cells were reported. An early release covering roughly 640 HLA-typed donors comprised about 300 gigabases of sequencing data and roughly 86 million unique TCR sequences. Of the roughly 410 genotyped donors, 75% to 85% were placed in the genetic ancestry cluster associated with self-reported Caucasian donors. The study aimed to test whether cataloging public T cell receptors could reveal signatures of past pathogen exposure. The study profiled the T cell repertoires of under 850 subjects by immunosequencing and related them to cytomegalovirus serostatus. Besides the first cohort of 500 to 700 subjects, a separate validation cohort made up of roughly 130 different subjects was used. The study combined high-throughput TCR immunosequencing, statistical association of individual TCRs with disease status, and machine learning to predict cytomegalovirus infection status. A later analysis re-examined previously published TCR beta repertoires from several hundred donors and added high-resolution HLA genotyping to investigate patterns of TCR occurrence. Rather than using new phenotypic data, the later analysis identified candidate immune exposures from TCR beta sequences and from how often those sequences occurred across donors. To decide whether each TCR beta V gene segment behaved as functional or pseudogenic, an earlier analysis of nearly 600 of the donors relied on high-throughput TCR beta sequencing. Donor age, sex, ethnicity and CMV serostatus were collected together with the repertoire data. In a later genetic analysis, genome-wide SNP genotypes for about three fifths of the roughly 670 donors were used, and that subset was treated as a discovery cohort. Every repertoire in the discovery cohort had been generated on one and the same sequencing platform. HLA typing included class I and class II loci at four-digit resolution. Typing coverage differed by locus: A, B, C, DRB1 and DQB1 were typed in roughly 629-630 donors, DQA1 in roughly 500, DPA1 in 606, and DPB1 in approximately 450. A handful of DR-DQ haplotypes were handled as single units for association and clustering because linkage in the cohort was strong. On average, around 200,000 unique TCR beta nucleotide sequences were sequenced per donor among about 400 genotyped donors of the cohort, with roughly 19% of those sequences being non-productive. What the work shows at the level of the full study, not this receptor alone: A later genetic analysis reported fewer N-insertions in productive TCRs among donors in an Asian-associated ancestry cluster than the roughly 640-donor mean. Because HLA typing was unavailable for some donors at each locus, only the typed subset was used in association tests. The authors suggested that the approach could potentially be extended to other disease states and immunological phenotypes. A further reported finding was that TCR beta sequences accurately predicted the HLA-A and HLA-B alleles for most subjects in the first cohort. Three of the identified cytomegalovirus-associated TCR beta chains were confirmed in vitro to be specific for cytomegalovirus antigens. In a later genetic analysis, a missense DCLRE1C variant was associated with V-gene and J-gene trimming of TCR beta chains, and the association was replicated in an independent cohort. In a later analysis, the rate of TCR association differed among HLA loci, with DRB1 alleles having the most associated TCRs and HLA-C alleles having the fewest. In this cohort, only TCR beta chains were sequenced, and detectable features were limited by the absence of alpha or paired-chain data. Several of the top co-occurrence clusters appeared to be linked to parvovirus B19, influenza, CMV and Epstein-Barr virus, according to a later analysis. Compared with equally common non-associated chains, HLA-associated TCR beta chains in a later analysis were more clonally expanded and had lower generation probabilities. For the cohort, immune exposure information was limited to CMV serostatus. Some IMGT-functional V segments, including TRBV6-2 and TRBV6-3, could not be distinguished by the 87-base-pair reads and were therefore excluded. Because counts were too low, roughly 18 rarely observed V segments, including chromosome 9 orphons, were left out of the earlier analysis of approximately 580 of the donors. In both the original and validation cohorts, the classifier was reported to diagnose cytomegalovirus status with high specificity and sensitivity. Most CMV-associated TCR beta chains appeared to be HLA-restricted in a later analysis, and the HLA associations seemed to be driven largely by CMV exposure. Roughly uniform sequencing depth across donors was assumed in presence/absence analyses, although this assumption may not hold. Across donors, most TCR sequences were observed very rarely, whereas some public TCRs were present in many individuals. In an earlier analysis of about 540 of the donors, most TCR beta V segments were observed in productive rearrangements about 90% or about 30% of the time, broadly matching IMGT annotations. Assigning TCR associations to individual alleles was difficult when HLA alleles, especially DR and DQ, strongly co-occurred. A later analysis associated 15,000 to 20,000 TCR beta sequences with specific HLA alleles at a false discovery rate of 0.05. Correlated functional status among segregating V segments might reflect linkage disequilibrium, but an unknown experimental factor could not be ruled out. The study gave a list of about 150 TCR beta chains associated with cytomegalovirus. A cluster of highly shared sequence variants was judged likely to be a technical artifact of the sequencing pipeline.

The cohort consisted of hundreds of healthy bone marrow donors. Cohort members were all nominally healthy when sampled, although unrecorded immune exposures were likely present. The donor was CMV seropositive and was included in the group of approximately 300 seropositive cohort members. A peripheral blood sample was collected from each donor, and TCR beta sequencing was performed on peripheral blood mononuclear cells. The Qiagen DNeasy Blood Extraction Kit was used to extract genomic DNA from the blood cell samples. The CDR3 contains 14 residues, cysteine and phenylalanine counted. Solely the CDR3 DNA is kept, with 42 bases framed from the first base. CDR1 MGHDK and CDR2 SYGVNS were looked up in the germline V gene. V lost 6 bases and J lost 1 base; the stretch between them is 12 bases long.

The sequenced sample consisted of PBMCs. This chain joins TRBV25-1 to TRBJ1-2, with TRBD1 perhaps the D gene, on 6 matching bases. This TCR was sampled from a woman aged 25 to 39 in good health and CMV-seropositive. The base sequence is TGTGCCAGCAGCCCGACAGGAATTAACTATGGCTACACCTTC. The translation is CASSPTGINYGYTF.